A single sample gave rise to the 20 T cell receptor beta chains below, sequenced in a study of cytomegalovirus exposure and HLA in healthy donors. This PCR relied on a set of 60 Vbeta primers and 13 Jbeta primers. Assay: immunoSEQ multiplex PCR; the TCRdb copy retains only in-frame clones and omits some. In all, the sample yields about 88,000 clones. Sequences were obtained from PBMCs. These receptor sequences come from a girl aged 5-17 years in good health and CMV-seropositive.

CDR3 sequence reads: CASSQSDRAYNTQYF. DNA for the CDR3: TGCGCCAGCAGCCAAAGTGACAGGGCTTATAATACGCAGTATTTT. The rearrangement links TRBV4-3 to TRBJ2-3; 7 bases align to TRBD1. The CDR3 runs to 15 residues. V lost 2 bases and J lost 7; bases outside the gene matches: 9. Per the germline V gene, CDR1 is LGHNA and CDR2 is YSLEER.

This rearrangement joins TRBV5-4 to TRBJ2-1; 8 nucleotides align to TRBD2. CDR1 and CDR2 from the germline V gene are SGHNT and YYREEE (reference sequence). The CDR3 is 16 residues long. The V segment lost 0 bases and the J segment 6 bases; nucleotides outside the gene matches: 8. CDR3 sequence reads: CASSLGGLVGGNEQFF. In DNA form, the CDR3 reads TGTGCCAGCAGCTTGGGGGGACTAGTAGGGGGCAATGAGCAGTTCTTC.

V and J are TRBV7-9 and TRBJ2-3; 8 bases align to TRBD1. The CDR3 is made up of 15 amino acids. Trimming cost V 5 bases and J 1 base; bases outside gene matches: 5. CDR1 is SEHNR, CDR2 FQNEAQ, per germline (reference sequence). CDR3 amino acids: CASSTHRGGTDTQYF. The DNA of the CDR3 is TGTGCCAGCAGCACTCACAGGGGGGGCACAGATACGCAGTATTTT.

This chain joins TRBV5-6 and TRBJ2-5; tentatively, D is TRBD1 (6 bases). Germline V lookup: CDR1 SGHDT, CDR2 YYEEEE. There are 13 residues in the CDR3. The V end lost 0 bases, the J end lost 4 bases, and 7 bases lay between the germline ends. For the CDR3, the DNA is TGTGCCAGCAGCTTGGGCAGGGGAGAGACCCAGTACTTC. Amino acid sequence: CASSLGRGETQYF.

This CDR3 is CASSQDRGSLDGYTF. CDR3 DNA sequence: TGCGCCAGCAGCCAAGATCGGGGGAGTTTGGATGGCTACACCTTC. The chain couples TRBV4-3 to TRBJ1-2; perhaps TRBD1 as D (5 bases). Germline CDR1 is LGHNA and CDR2 is YSLEER. This CDR3 spans 15 amino acids. The V end was cut by 0 bases, the J end by 6 bases, with 14 bases between.

The chain joins TRBV7-9 to TRBJ2-2; the match to TRBD1 covers 7 bases. This CDR3 comprises 15 residues. Germline assignment: CDR1 SEHNR and CDR2 FQNEAQ (reference sequence). The junction had 11 bases not matched to a gene; V was cut back by 6 bases and J by 7 bases. The CDR3: CASRERQGGDGELFF. CDR3 coding DNA: TGTGCCAGCAGGGAAAGACAGGGTGGCGACGGGGAGCTGTTTTTT.

V gene TRBV10-3 combines with J gene TRBJ2-1; 11 bases are shared with TRBD2. CDR1 and CDR2 (germline): ENHRY, SYGVKD. The CDR3 extends over 19 amino acids. The V segment lost 3 bases and the J segment 4 bases; nucleotides outside the gene matches: 14. The CDR3 bases are TGTGCCATCAGTGATAATAGCGGGGGGGGACAAGCCGAGTACAATGAGCAGTTCTTC. Its protein is CAISDNSGGGQAEYNEQFF.

V is TRBV5-4 and J is TRBJ2-1; 10 nucleotides line up with TRBD2. This CDR3 region has 16 residues. The germline V gene encodes CDR1 SGHNT and CDR2 YYREEE (reference sequence). The ends lost 0 bases at V and 5 bases at J; junction bases unmatched: 5. The CDR3 coding sequence is TGTGCCAGCAGCTTGGCCGGGCTAGCGGGGGACAATGAGCAGTTCTTC. It encodes CASSLAGLAGDNEQFF.

V is TRBV7-9 and J is TRBJ2-2, with TRBD2 identical over 8 bases. CDR1 is SEHNR, CDR2 FQNEAQ, per germline (reference sequence). With 2 bases clipped from V and 3 bases from J, the junction kept 8 bases outside the gene matches. This CDR3 is built from 17 residues. The CDR3 loop is CASSLRSAGDYTGELFF. The CDR3 region has the DNA TGTGCCAGCAGCTTAAGGTCAGCGGGGGATTACACCGGGGAGCTGTTTTTT.

The chain combines TRBV7-2 with TRBJ2-7; 8 nucleotides align to TRBD2. J gave up 0 bases and V 5 bases, and 9 bases lay outside the gene matches. Germline CDR1 is SGHTA and CDR2 is FQGNSA. The CDR3 consists of 16 residues. In DNA form, the CDR3 reads TGTGCCAGCAGCATCCCCGTAGCGGGGAGCTCCTACGAGCAGTACTTC. Protein product: CASSIPVAGSSYEQYF.

The rearrangement links TRBV5-5 to TRBJ1-2; possibly TRBD1 for D (5 bases). Germline V gene sequence: CDR1 SGHKS, CDR2 YYEKEE (reference sequence). The V end lost 5 bases, the J end lost 2 bases, and 13 bases lay between the germline ends. CDR3 size: 14 residues. The CDR3 nucleotides read TGTGCCAGCAGTGGGACTCGGGGAAACTATGGCTACACCTTC. Its translation: CASSGTRGNYGYTF.

The V call is TRBV6-5, the J call TRBJ2-5; D unclear. The CDR3 is 12 residues long. Per the germline V gene, CDR1 is MNHEY and CDR2 is SVGAGI. Trimming stripped 7 bases from V and 1 base from J, with 7 bases between. CDR3 bases: TGTGCCAGCATGACGGGCCAAGAGACCCAGTACTTC. This gives the protein CASMTGQETQYF.

This chain links TRBV10-3 with TRBJ2-7, with 7 bases that match TRBD1. V trimming: 3 bases; J trimming: 6 bases; junction bases outside the gene matches: 5. This CDR3 spans 13 amino acids. The germline V gene has CDR1 ENHRY and CDR2 SYGVKD. The DNA of the CDR3 is TGTGCCATCAGTGACCTGGACAGGCGCGAGCAGTACTTC. Protein: CAISDLDRREQYF.

The chain joins TRBV4-2 to TRBJ2-1; D not certain. V shed 1 base and J shed 1 base, with 11 bases lying between them. Per germline, CDR1 LGHNA and CDR2 YNFKEQ. The CDR3 runs 16 residues. The CDR3 is CASSQGNTESYNEQFF. CDR3 DNA sequence: TGTGCCAGCAGCCAAGGGAACACGGAGTCCTACAATGAGCAGTTCTTC.

The V gene is TRBV30, the J gene TRBJ2-1, with D possibly being TRBD2 (5 bases). V was trimmed by 0 bases and J by 7 bases, leaving 13 bases between them. CDR3 size: 14 residues. CDR1 GTSNPN and CDR2 SVGIG come from the germline V gene (reference sequence). This CDR3 is CAWSVSLAGNEQFF. CDR3 nucleotides: TGTGCCTGGAGTGTATCGCTAGCTGGGAATGAGCAGTTCTTC.

The chain joins TRBV7-9 to TRBJ2-7, with TRBD2 identical over 11 bases. V shed 1 base, J shed 0 bases, and the junction held 8 bases outside the gene matches. This CDR3 contains 18 residues. The V gene's germline CDR1 is SEHNR and CDR2 FQNEAQ (reference sequence). DNA of the CDR3: TGTGCCAGCAGCTTAGGGCTAGCGGGGGGCTTTAGCTCCTACGAGCAGTACGTC. Its translation is CASSLGLAGGFSSYEQYV.

This chain connects TRBV28 to TRBJ2-7; 9 bases are a match to TRBD1. Germline loops: CDR1 MDHEN, CDR2 SYDVKM. The V and J ends lost 5 bases and 0 bases, in that order; junction bases with no gene match: 14. The length of the CDR3 is 18 residues. Written as DNA, the CDR3 is TGTGCCAGCAGTCGAGACCGGGACAGGGTAATAGGCTCCTACGAGCAGTACTTC. This translates into CASSRDRDRVIGSYEQYF.

The V and J genes are TRBV7-2 and TRBJ1-2; tentatively, D is TRBD1 (6 bases). The CDR3 is 13 residues long. Germline CDR1 reads SGHTA; CDR2 reads FQGNSA. Trimming removed 7 bases from V and 5 bases from J, with 14 bases in between. CDR3 coding DNA: TGTGCCAGCACCGAAGGACAGCCTTATGGCTACACCTTC. This encodes CASTEGQPYGYTF. The full variable domain, its missing parts supplied by reference TRBV7-2 and TRBJ1-2, is GAGVSQSPSNKVTEKGKDVELRCDPISGHTALYWYRQSLGQGLEFLIYFQGNSAPDKSGLPSDRFSAERTGGSVSTLTIQRTQQEDSAVYLCASTEGQPYGYTFGSGTRLTVV.

V is TRBV5-1 and J is TRBJ2-6; TRBD1 might be the D (6 bases). The CDR3 totals 14 residues. Trimming stripped 7 bases from V and 4 bases from J, with 12 bases between. Germline CDR1 SGHRS, CDR2 YFSETQ. The CDR3 region has the DNA TGCGCCAGCCATGGGGGCTACGGGGCCAACGTCCTGACTTTC. It codes for CASHGGYGANVLTF.

The CDR3 protein is CASSLGGQDYEQYF. The CDR3 DNA is TGCGCCAGCAGCTTGGGGGGACAGGACTACGAGCAGTACTTC. The V and J genes are TRBV5-1 and TRBJ2-7; TRBD1 aligns across 8 bases. Germline-derived CDR1 and CDR2 are SGHRS and YFSETQ. V trimming: 0 bases; J trimming: 3 bases; junction bases outside the gene matches: 2. CDR3 length equals 14 residues.